The next 6 T cell receptor beta chains were all read from a single sample in a study of graft-versus-host responses after intestinal transplantation. No antigen is known for these receptors. Clones were sequenced by immunoSEQ multiplex PCR, and TCRdb holds only the in-frame ones, with some missing. The sample has fewer than 150,000 clones, more than 80% seen once. Material: unstimulated CD4+ T cells sorted from spleen or lymph node cells, obtained before intestinal transplant. Receptor source: a human donor who received an intestinal transplant.

This clone was recorded only once. This sequence joins TRBV5-1 and TRBJ1-2; D is unresolved. The CDR3 extends over 14 amino acids. The germline V gene has CDR1 SGHRS and CDR2 YFSETQ. Trimming removed 1 base from V and 2 bases from J, with 9 bases in between. The CDR3 region is CASSLPAKNYGYTF. In DNA form, the CDR3 reads TGCGCCAGCAGCTTGCCCGCGAAGAACTATGGCTACACCTTC.

The chain joins TRBV9 to TRBJ2-5; TRBD2 matches at 9 bases. This CDR3 has 16 amino acids. Looked up from germline, CDR1 is SGDLS and CDR2 is YYNGEE. The ends lost 3 bases at V and 0 bases at J; junction bases unmatched: 6. CDR3 in amino acids: CASSARAGGYQETQYF. The CDR3 DNA reads TGTGCCAGCAGCGCGAGAGCGGGGGGCTACCAAGAGACCCAGTACTTC.

The CDR3 loop is CASSEPDRAEQYF. In nucleotides, the CDR3 is TGCGCCAGCAGCGAACCTGACAGGGCTGAGCAGTACTTC. The V and J genes are TRBV5-1 and TRBJ2-7, with TRBD1 identical over 7 bases. After removal of 4 bases from V and 7 bases from J, the junction contained 8 bases not matched to a gene. This CDR3 is 13 amino acids long. Germline values: CDR1 SGHRS, CDR2 YFSETQ. Using reference TRBV5-1 and TRBJ2-7 for the parts outside the CDR3, the full variable domain is KAGVTQTPRYLIKTRGQQVTLSCSPISGHRSVSWYQQTPGQGLQFLFEYFSETQRNKGNFPGRFSGRQFSNSRSEMNVSTLELGDSALYLCASSEPDRAEQYFGPGTRLTVT.

The gene calls are TRBV11-2 and TRBJ1-2; 7 nucleotides line up with TRBD1. The V gene end was trimmed by 5 bases and the J gene end by 4 bases; junction bases not matched to a gene: 22. The CDR3 sequence is 19 residues long. Germline V gives CDR1 SGHAT, CDR2 FQNNGV. The CDR3 protein is CASSRRQLQGEGPSYGYTF. The CDR3 DNA reads TGTGCCAGCAGCCGACGACAACTCCAGGGGGAAGGCCCTAGCTATGGCTACACCTTC.

This clone was observed once. CDR3 sequence: CARIPSPDRNAGYTF. CDR3 coding DNA: TGTGCCAGAATACCGAGTCCGGATCGTAACGCTGGCTACACCTTC. The chain joins TRBV21-1 to TRBJ1-2. TRBV21-1 constitutes a pseudogene. The length of the CDR3 is 15 residues.

The chain combines TRBV5-1 with TRBJ2-7; 11 bases agree with TRBD1. The CDR3 has 17 amino acids. CDR1 is SGHRS, CDR2 YFSETQ, per germline. V shed 2 bases, J shed 6 bases, and the junction held 13 bases outside the gene matches. DNA for the CDR3: TGCGCCAGCAGCTTCTCTCCTTCCGGGACAGGGGGACGCGAGCAGTACTTC. Residues: CASSFSPSGTGGREQYF.